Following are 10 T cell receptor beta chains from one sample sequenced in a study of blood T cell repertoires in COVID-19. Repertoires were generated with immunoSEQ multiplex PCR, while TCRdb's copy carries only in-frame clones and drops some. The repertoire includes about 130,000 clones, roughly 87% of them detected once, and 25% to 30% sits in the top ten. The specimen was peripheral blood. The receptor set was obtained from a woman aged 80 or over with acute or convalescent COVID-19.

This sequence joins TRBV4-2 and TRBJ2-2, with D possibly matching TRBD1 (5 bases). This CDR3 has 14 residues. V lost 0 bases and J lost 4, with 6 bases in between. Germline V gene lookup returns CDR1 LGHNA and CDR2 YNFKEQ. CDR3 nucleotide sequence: TGTGCCAGCAGCCAAGAAGGGGCCACCGGGGAGCTGTTTTTT. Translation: CASSQEGATGELFF.

CDR3 protein: CASSLMTGGDEQFF. The CDR3 DNA reads as TGTGCCAGCTCACTGATGACAGGGGGCGATGAGCAGTTCTTC. The rearrangement joins TRBV18 to TRBJ2-1, with 10 bases identical to TRBD1. The CDR3 consists of 14 residues. Germline assignment: CDR1 KGHSH and CDR2 LQKENI. The J segment lost 8 bases and the V segment lost 4 bases, leaving 5 bases of the junction unmatched.

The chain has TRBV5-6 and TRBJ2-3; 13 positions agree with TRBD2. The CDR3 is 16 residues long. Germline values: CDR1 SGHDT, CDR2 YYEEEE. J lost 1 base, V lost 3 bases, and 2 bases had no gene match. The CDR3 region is CASSYGLAGGTDTQYF. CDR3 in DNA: TGTGCCAGCAGCTATGGACTAGCGGGGGGCACAGATACGCAGTATTTT. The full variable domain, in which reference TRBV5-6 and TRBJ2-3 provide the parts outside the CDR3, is DAGVTQSPTHLIKTRGQQVTLRCSPKSGHDTVSWYQQALGQGPQFIFQYYEEEERQRGNFPDRFSGHQFPNYSSELNVNALLLGDSALYLCASSYGLAGGTDTQYFGPGTRLTVL.

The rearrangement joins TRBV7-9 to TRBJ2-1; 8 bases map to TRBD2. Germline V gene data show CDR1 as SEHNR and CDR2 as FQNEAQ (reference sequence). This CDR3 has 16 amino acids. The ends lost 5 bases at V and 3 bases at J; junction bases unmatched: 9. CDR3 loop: CASSPTAGGDYNEQFF. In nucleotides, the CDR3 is TGTGCCAGCAGCCCTACGGCGGGGGGAGACTACAATGAGCAGTTCTTC.

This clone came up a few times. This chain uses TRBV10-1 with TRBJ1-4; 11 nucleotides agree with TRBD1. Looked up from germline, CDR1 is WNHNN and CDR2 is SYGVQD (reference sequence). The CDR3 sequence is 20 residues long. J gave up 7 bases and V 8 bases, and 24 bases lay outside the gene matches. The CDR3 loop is CASVGRDRGDFYAIGEKLFF. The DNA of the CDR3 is TGCGCCAGCGTTGGAAGGGACAGGGGGGATTTTTATGCCATCGGTGAAAAACTGTTTTTT.

For the CDR3, the DNA is TGTGCCAGCAGCTTATCTCGGGGGTCCACAGATACGCAGTATTTT. This sequence encodes CASSLSRGSTDTQYF. The rearrangement joins TRBV7-9 to TRBJ2-3, with a weak D call TRBD2 (6 bases). V shed 2 bases and J shed 2 bases, with 11 bases lying between them. The CDR3 is 15 residues long. Germline V gene sequence: CDR1 SEHNR, CDR2 FQNEAQ (reference sequence).

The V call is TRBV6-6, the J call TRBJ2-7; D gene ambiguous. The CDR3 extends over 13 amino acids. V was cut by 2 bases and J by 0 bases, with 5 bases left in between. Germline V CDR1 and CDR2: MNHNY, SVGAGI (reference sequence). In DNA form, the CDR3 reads TGTGCCAGCAGTTACACAGCCTCCTACGAGCAGTACTTC. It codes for CASSYTASYEQYF.

CDR3: CASSPGRTYYGYTF. As DNA, the CDR3 is TGTGCCAGTAGTCCCGGACGGACATACTATGGCTACACCTTC. The rearrangement joins TRBV19 to TRBJ1-2, with D perhaps TRBD1 (5 bases). Trimming shortened V by 5 bases and J by 3 bases, and 13 bases separated the two germline ends. The CDR3 loop spans 14 amino acids. Germline CDR1 is LNHDA and CDR2 is SQIVND (reference sequence).

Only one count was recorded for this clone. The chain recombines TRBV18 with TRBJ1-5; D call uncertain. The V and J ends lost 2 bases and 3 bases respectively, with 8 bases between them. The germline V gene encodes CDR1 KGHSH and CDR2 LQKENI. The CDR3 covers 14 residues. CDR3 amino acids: CASSPLRDNQPQHF. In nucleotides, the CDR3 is TGTGCCAGCTCACCATTACGCGACAATCAGCCCCAGCATTTT.

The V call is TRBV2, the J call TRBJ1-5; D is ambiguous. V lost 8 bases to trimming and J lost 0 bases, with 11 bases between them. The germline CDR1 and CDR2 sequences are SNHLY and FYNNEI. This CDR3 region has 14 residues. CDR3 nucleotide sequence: TGTGCCAGCGGGTCTGACTATAGCAATCAGCCCCAGCATTTT. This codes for CASGSDYSNQPQHF.